Reported below is one T cell receptor (beta chain). This record belongs to a study of blood T cell repertoires in COVID-19. Study at large: Sites in the United States, Italy and Spain provided acute and convalescent COVID-19 samples. T cells, B-cell-depleted T cells, or PBMCs provided the cDNA or gDNA that served as material.

The CDR3 has 17 residues. The germline V gene has CDR1 SGHNT and CDR2 YYREEE (reference sequence). The V end lost 0 bases, the J end lost 0 bases, and 16 bases lay between the germline ends. Data came from immunoSEQ multiplex PCR; TCRdb stores just in-frame clones and leaves some out. The table lists about 250,000 clones, roughly 82% of them singletons. The V and J genes are TRBV5-4 and TRBJ2-7, with D tentatively TRBD1 (6 bases). Material: peripheral blood. This sequence originates from a woman aged 70-85 years with acute or convalescent COVID-19. The DNA of the CDR3 is TGTGCCAGCAGCTTGGACCCCACAGGGACACTCTCCTACGAGCAGTACTTC. It yields the protein CASSLDPTGTLSYEQYF.